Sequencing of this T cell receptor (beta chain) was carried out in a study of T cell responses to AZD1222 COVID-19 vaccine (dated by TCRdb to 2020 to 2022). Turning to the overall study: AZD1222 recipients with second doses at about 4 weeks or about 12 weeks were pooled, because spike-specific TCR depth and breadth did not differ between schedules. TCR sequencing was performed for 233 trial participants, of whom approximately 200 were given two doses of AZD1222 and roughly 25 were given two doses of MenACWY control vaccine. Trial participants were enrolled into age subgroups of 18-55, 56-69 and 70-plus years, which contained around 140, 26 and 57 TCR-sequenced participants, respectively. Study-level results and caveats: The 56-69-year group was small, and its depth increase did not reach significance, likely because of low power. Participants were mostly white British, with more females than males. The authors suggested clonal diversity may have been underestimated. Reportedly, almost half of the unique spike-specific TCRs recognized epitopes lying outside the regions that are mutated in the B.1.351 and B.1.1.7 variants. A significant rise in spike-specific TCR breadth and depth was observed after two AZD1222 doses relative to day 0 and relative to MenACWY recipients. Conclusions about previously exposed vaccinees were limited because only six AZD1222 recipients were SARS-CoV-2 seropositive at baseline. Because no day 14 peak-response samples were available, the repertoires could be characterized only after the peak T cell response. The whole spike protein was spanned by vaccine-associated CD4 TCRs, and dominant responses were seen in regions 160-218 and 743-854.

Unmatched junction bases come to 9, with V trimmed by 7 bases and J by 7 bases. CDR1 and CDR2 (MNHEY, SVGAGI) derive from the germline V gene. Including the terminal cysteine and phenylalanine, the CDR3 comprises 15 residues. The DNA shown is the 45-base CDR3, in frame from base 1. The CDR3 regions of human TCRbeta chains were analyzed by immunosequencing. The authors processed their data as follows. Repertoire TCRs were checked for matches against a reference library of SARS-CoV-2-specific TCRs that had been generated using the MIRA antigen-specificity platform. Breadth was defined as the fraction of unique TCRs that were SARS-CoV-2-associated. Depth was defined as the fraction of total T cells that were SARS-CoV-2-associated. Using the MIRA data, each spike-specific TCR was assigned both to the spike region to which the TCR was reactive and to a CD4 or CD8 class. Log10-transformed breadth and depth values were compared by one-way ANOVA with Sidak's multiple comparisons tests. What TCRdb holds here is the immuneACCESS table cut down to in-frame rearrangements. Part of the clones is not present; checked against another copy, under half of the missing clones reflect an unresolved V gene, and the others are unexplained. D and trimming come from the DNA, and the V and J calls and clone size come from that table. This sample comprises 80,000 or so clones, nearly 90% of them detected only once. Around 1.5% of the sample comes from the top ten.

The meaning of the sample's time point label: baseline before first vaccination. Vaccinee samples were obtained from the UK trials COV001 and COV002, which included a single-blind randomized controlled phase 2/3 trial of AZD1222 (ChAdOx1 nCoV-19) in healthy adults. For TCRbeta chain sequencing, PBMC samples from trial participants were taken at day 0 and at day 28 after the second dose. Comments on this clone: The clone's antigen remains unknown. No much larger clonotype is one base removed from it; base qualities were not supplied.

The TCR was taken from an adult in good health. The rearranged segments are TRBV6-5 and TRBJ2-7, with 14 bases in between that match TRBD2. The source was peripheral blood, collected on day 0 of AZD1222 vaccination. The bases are TGTGCCAGCAAGGTCAGACTAGCGGGAGGGCATGAGCAGTACTTC. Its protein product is CASKVRLAGGHEQYF.